The rows below give T cell receptor beta chains drawn from one sample of a study of patients and donors after allogeneic stem cell transplantation. In TCRdb, the RT-PCR reads were re-called with MiXCR into one record per CDR3 protein. The data hold roughly 200,000 distinct CDR3 sequences, with 35% to 45% observed a single time. Sequencing was performed on blood, either unsorted or a sorted T cell fraction (not recorded which). The receptors derive from a human donor who was either an allogeneic HSCT recipient or a stem cell or donor lymphocyte infusion donor (not recorded which). It is not recorded whose cells these are; they may come from a transplant donor. CDR3s include the opening cysteine and the closing phenylalanine or tryptophan. The D gene is left open where the match is weak. Size tells how often a clone was seen (once, few, many) or the class of an expanded clone, and some rows leave it out.

j_call	clone_size	d_call	v_call	cdr3_aa	cdr3_nt
TRBJ1-5	few	-	TRBV7-9	CASSSGAFNQPQHF	TGTGCCAGCAGCTCCGGTGCCTTCAATCAGCCCCAGCATTTT
TRBJ1-1	-	-	TRBV12-3/TRBV12-4	CASSFLTRSPTRAFF	TGTGCCAGCAGTTTTCTGACCCGCTCTCCTACCCGAGCTTTCTTT
TRBJ1-5	-	-	TRBV18	CASSPGGHQPQHF	TGTGCCAGCTCACCGGGAGGGCATCAGCCCCAGCATTTT
TRBJ2-7	-	TRBD1	TRBV18	CASSPQQGPEQYF	TGTGCCAGCTCACCACAACAGGGGCCCGAGCAGTACTTC
TRBJ1-4	-	-	TRBV4-1	CASSQDQGLDEKLFF	TGCGCCAGCAGCCAAGATCAGGGTTTAGATGAAAAACTGTTTTTT
TRBJ1-1	-	-	TRBV12-5	CASGQPQLGGPNTEAFF	TGTGCTAGTGGACAACCCCAGCTCGGGGGCCCTAACACTGAAGCTTTCTTT
TRBJ1-1	-	-	TRBV7-2	CASSLDFEGMNTEAFF	TGTGCCAGCAGCTTAGACTTTGAGGGGATGAACACTGAAGCTTTCTTT
TRBJ1-1	-	-	TRBV20-1	CSGGRPNTEAFF	TGCAGTGGGGGCAGACCGAACACTGAAGCTTTCTTT
TRBJ1-5	few	-	TRBV12-3/TRBV12-4	CASIDGPTPSNQPQHF	TGTGCCAGCATAGACGGACCTACCCCTAGCAATCAGCCCCAGCATTTT
TRBJ1-1	-	-	TRBV7-2	CASSLVGGLNTEAFF	TGTGCCAGCAGCTTAGTGGGAGGGCTGAACACTGAAGCTTTCTTT
TRBJ1-2	-	-	TRBV12-3/TRBV12-4	CASSQNTYGYTF	TGTGCCAGCAGTCAAAACACCTATGGCTACACCTTC
TRBJ2-7	-	-	TRBV29-1	CSVEEVGGNEQYF	TGCAGCGTTGAAGAGGTAGGGGGTAACGAGCAGTACTTC
TRBJ1-1	few	-	TRBV11-1	CASSFALNTEAFF	TGTGCCAGCAGCTTTGCCCTGAACACTGAAGCTTTCTTT
TRBJ2-1	-	-	TRBV5-5	CASSTPVRNEQFF	TGTGCCAGCAGCACGCCAGTACGCAATGAGCAGTTCTTC
TRBJ1-1	-	-	TRBV15	CATSRDWGTLNTEAFF	TGTGCCACCAGCAGAGATTGGGGGACATTGAACACTGAAGCTTTCTTT
TRBJ2-5	-	TRBD2	TRBV4-1	CASSHELAGVSYQETQYF	TGCGCCAGCAGCCATGAACTAGCGGGGGTATCTTACCAAGAGACCCAGTACTTC
TRBJ1-3	-	-	TRBV4-1	CASSQVPDSGNTIYF	TGCGCCAGCAGCCAAGTACCTGACTCTGGAAACACCATATATTTT
TRBJ2-2	few	-	TRBV27	CASSFRAGELFF	TGTGCCAGCAGTTTTAGGGCCGGGGAGCTGTTTTTT
TRBJ2-1	few	-	TRBV18	CASSPESSYNEQFF	TGTGCCAGCTCACCCGAAAGCTCCTACAATGAGCAGTTCTTC
TRBJ1-2	-	-	TRBV5-6	CASSFRSLYGYTF	TGTGCCAGCAGCTTCAGGTCATTATATGGCTACACCTTC
TRBJ1-3	-	TRBD1	TRBV12-3/TRBV12-4	CASSLTGVSGNTIYF	TGTGCCAGCAGCCTAACAGGGGTCTCAGGAAACACCATATATTTT
TRBJ1-1	few	-	TRBV6-5	CASSYRGGEAFF	TGTGCCAGCAGTTACCGGGGGGGTGAAGCTTTCTTT
TRBJ2-7	-	TRBD1	TRBV5-6	CASSFRDRVFYEQYF	TGTGCCAGCAGCTTCCGGGACAGGGTCTTCTACGAGCAGTACTTC
TRBJ2-3	few	-	TRBV10-3	CAISESIGTSSGDTQYF	TGTGCCATCAGTGAGTCGATCGGGACTTCAAGCGGGGATACGCAGTATTTT
TRBJ2-2	-	-	TRBV9	CASSVDGGITGELFF	TGTGCCAGCAGCGTAGATGGAGGGATCACCGGGGAGCTGTTTTTT
TRBJ2-5	-	-	TRBV2	CASSEGLAQTQYF	TGTGCCAGCAGTGAAGGGCTAGCGCAGACCCAGTACTTC
TRBJ1-1	-	-	TRBV20-1	CSARREDTEAFF	TGCAGTGCTAGAAGGGAGGACACTGAAGCTTTCTTT
TRBJ1-5	few	TRBD1	TRBV6-5	CASSLGQGLDQPQHF	TGTGCCAGCAGTCTCGGACAGGGGCTCGATCAGCCCCAGCATTTT
TRBJ1-2	-	-	TRBV25-1	CASRGIYGYTF	TGTGCCAGCAGGGGGATTTATGGCTACACCTTC
TRBJ2-3	-	-	TRBV12-5	CASGLGPSDTQYF	TGTGCTAGTGGTTTGGGGCCGTCAGATACGCAGTATTTT
TRBJ1-6	few	-	TRBV5-6	CASSLAAGINSPLHF	TGTGCCAGCAGCTTGGCCGCGGGGATCAATTCACCCCTCCACTTT
TRBJ2-1	-	TRBD2	TRBV18	CASSPTGTSGLEQFF	TGTGCCAGCTCACCTACGGGGACTAGCGGCCTTGAGCAGTTCTTC
TRBJ1-1	-	-	TRBV5-1	CASGGPGRVFGTEAFF	TGCGCCAGCGGGGGGCCGGGGAGAGTCTTCGGCACTGAAGCTTTCTTT
TRBJ1-5	few	TRBD1	TRBV11-2	CASSYGQGVSNQPQHF	TGTGCCAGCAGCTACGGACAGGGGGTCAGCAATCAGCCCCAGCATTTT
TRBJ2-7	few	TRBD2	TRBV20-1	CSARLAGRSREQYF	TGCAGTGCTAGGTTAGCGGGGAGATCCCGCGAGCAGTACTTC
TRBJ1-1	once	TRBD1	TRBV5-1	CASSWDRQNSEAFF	TGCGCCAGCAGCTGGGACAGGCAGAACAGTGAAGCTTTCTTT